The 17 T cell receptor beta chains below were found in one sample sequenced in a study of T cell repertoires in cytomegalovirus infection. TCRdb processed the reads anew with MiXCR; each CDR3 protein has one entry. The data show over 150,000 distinct CDR3 sequences, 14% seen once. Sequencing used PBMCs. These receptor sequences come from a human donor in good health (CMV status not recorded). Some clones in this sample may be carry-over from other donors' samples.

This clonotype was counted ten times or more. V usage is TRBV28 and J usage is TRBJ1-5; a weak D match, TRBD1 (5 bases). From germline, CDR1 is MDHEN and CDR2 SYDVKM. The length of the CDR3 is 16 residues. Trimming took 7 bases from V and 0 from J, leaving 16 bases between them. The CDR3 sequence is CASTIWAGTSNQPQHF. The CDR3 nucleotides read TGTGCCAGCACCATTTGGGCGGGGACTAGCAATCAGCCCCAGCATTTT.

This clonotype was seen more than once but under ten times. V and J are TRBV25-1 and TRBJ1-5; D unclear. The germline V gene has CDR1 MGHDK and CDR2 SYGVNS. Trimming left V 3 bases short and J 4 bases short, with 10 bases between. The CDR3 spans 14 residues. The CDR3 sequence: CASSDWGKNQPQHF. Here the CDR3 DNA reads TGTGCCAGCAGTGATTGGGGAAAGAATCAGCCCCAGCATTTT.

The sample holds many counts of this clonotype. The chain couples TRBV5-6 to TRBJ2-3, with D tentatively TRBD1 or TRBD2 (6 bases each). With 4 bases removed from V and 6 bases from J, the gap between germline ends came to 15 bases. Germline V CDR1 and CDR2: SGHDT, YYEEEE. CDR3 size: 14 residues. CDR3 sequence: CASSRDMGRDTQYF. The CDR3 DNA reads TGTGCCAGCAGCCGGGACATGGGGAGGGATACGCAGTATTTT.

This chain joins TRBV3-1 and TRBJ1-6; TRBD1 might be the D (6 bases). CDR1 LGHDT and CDR2 YNNKEL come from the germline V gene (reference sequence). The CDR3 is 14 amino acids. V was trimmed by 6 bases and J by 11 bases, leaving 17 bases between them. CDR3 residues: CASRDAGDGTPLHF. For the CDR3, the DNA is TGTGCCAGCAGGGACGCAGGGGACGGCACACCCCTCCACTTT.

The chain links TRBV20-1 to TRBJ2-5; 7 bases agree with TRBD1. Trimming removed 7 bases from V and 3 bases from J; junction bases left unmatched: 2. Looked up from germline, CDR1 is DFQATT and CDR2 is SNEGSKA (reference sequence). The CDR3 extends over 11 amino acids. The CDR3 protein is CSDGTEETQYF. The CDR3 DNA follows: TGCAGTGACGGGACAGAAGAGACCCAGTACTTC.

The sample holds a few counts of this clonotype. The V call is TRBV29-1, the J call TRBJ2-1; D perhaps matches TRBD2 (6 bases). This CDR3 is 13 amino acids long. CDR1 and CDR2 (germline): SQVTM, ANQGSEA. V was pared by 5 bases and J by 7 bases, with 15 bases between. In nucleotides, the CDR3 is TGCAGCGTTTTCTGGGGGGACTCGAATGAGCAGTTCTTC. As protein: CSVFWGDSNEQFF.

The sample holds many counts of this clonotype. This chain joins TRBV5-6 and TRBJ2-6; the D gene is possibly TRBD2 (6 bases). The CDR3 runs 19 residues. Trimming shortened V by 4 bases and J by 0 bases, and 20 bases separated the two germline ends. CDR1 is SGHDT, CDR2 YYEEEE, per germline. This CDR3 is CASSLRGGAASSGANVLTF. CDR3 nucleotide sequence: TGTGCCAGCAGCCTCCGGGGAGGAGCGGCCAGCTCTGGGGCCAACGTCCTGACTTTC.

This rearrangement joins TRBV28 to TRBJ2-3; 13 positions match TRBD2. The germline V gene encodes CDR1 MDHEN and CDR2 SYDVKM. With 1 base clipped from V and 2 bases from J, the junction kept 3 bases outside the gene matches. The CDR3 covers 17 residues. The CDR3 sequence is CASSLSGLAGLTDTQYF. CDR3 nucleotide sequence: TGTGCCAGCAGTTTATCGGGACTAGCGGGACTCACAGATACGCAGTATTTT.

This clonotype was seen at least ten times. The chain uses TRBV28 and TRBJ1-5; maybe TRBD1 (6 bases). The CDR3 has 17 amino acids. Looked up from germline, CDR1 is MDHEN and CDR2 is SYDVKM. V gave up 5 bases and J gave up 0 bases, with 17 bases separating them. The CDR3 loop is CASSPPRGIYSNQPQHF. As DNA, the CDR3 is TGTGCCAGCAGTCCCCCGAGGGGGATCTATAGCAATCAGCCCCAGCATTTT.

This clonotype was found many times. This sequence joins TRBV7-9 and TRBJ2-7, with a tentative D call TRBD1 (6 bases). The V end lost 5 bases, the J end lost 5 bases, and 13 bases lay between the germline ends. In germline, CDR1 is SEHNR, CDR2 FQNEAQ (reference sequence). The CDR3 runs to 13 residues. The CDR3, as DNA: TGTGCCAGCAGCCATCCACCAGGGGACGAGCAGTACTTC. Translation: CASSHPPGDEQYF. The entire variable domain, with the rest obtained from reference TRBV7-9 and TRBJ2-7, is as follows: DTGVSQNPRHKITKRGQNVTFRCDPISEHNRLYWYRQTLGQGPEFLTYFQNEAQLEKSRLLSDRFSAERPKGSFSTLEIQRTEQGDSAMYLCASSHPPGDEQYFGPGTRLTVT.

This clonotype has ten or more counts. This rearrangement joins TRBV7-2 to TRBJ2-7; TRBD1 agrees at 7 bases. Trimming cost V 7 bases and J 0 bases; bases outside gene matches: 6. The CDR3 has 14 amino acids. CDR1 SGHTA and CDR2 FQGNSA come from the germline V gene. CDR3 nucleotides: TGTGCCAGCACCATGACAGGGAACTCCTACGAGCAGTACTTC. This sequence encodes CASTMTGNSYEQYF.

This clonotype appeared many times. This sequence joins TRBV7-8 and TRBJ2-7, with 13 bases fitting TRBD2. The length of the CDR3 is 16 residues. V gave up 5 bases and J gave up 3 bases; unmatched junction bases: 7. Germline CDR1 and CDR2: SGHVS and FQNEAQ. The CDR3 nucleotides are TGTGCCAGCAGCCCGCAACTAGCGGGAGGGTTCTACGAGCAGTACTTC. Protein sequence: CASSPQLAGGFYEQYF.

In its sample, this clonotype was seen a few times. The CDR3 coding sequence is TGCAGTGGTAAACCAGGGGGAGAGACCCAGTACTTC. As protein: CSGKPGGETQYF. The chain links TRBV20-1 to TRBJ2-5, with 7 positions matching TRBD1. V shed 7 bases and J 4 bases; nucleotides not matched to a gene: 6. Germline lookup yields CDR1 DFQATT and CDR2 SNEGSKA (reference sequence). The CDR3 contains 12 residues.

This clonotype was observed a handful of times. V gene TRBV29-1 combines with J gene TRBJ2-1; TRBD1 aligns across 12 bases. The CDR3 runs 14 residues. The J segment lost 6 bases and the V segment lost 1 base, leaving 1 base of the junction unmatched. Germline V gene sequence: CDR1 SQVTM, CDR2 ANQGSEA. The CDR3 region is CSVEGDRGPNEQFF. The CDR3 coding sequence is TGCAGCGTTGAAGGGGACAGGGGGCCCAATGAGCAGTTCTTC.

The rearrangement joins TRBV11-2 to TRBJ2-3; D possibly uses TRBD1 or TRBD2 (6 bases each). Deletions cut 2 bases from V and 11 bases from J, with 14 bases between. CDR1 and CDR2 (germline): SGHAT, FQNNGV. The CDR3 extends over 13 amino acids. CDR3 in amino acids: CASSLFGGQGQYF. In DNA form, the CDR3 reads TGTGCCAGCAGCTTATTTGGGGGGCAGGGGCAGTATTTT.

The V call is TRBV28, the J call TRBJ2-4, with 10 bases that match TRBD1. J was trimmed by 13 bases and V by 6 bases; bases with no gene match: 6. Germline V lookup: CDR1 MDHEN, CDR2 SYDVKM. The CDR3 covers 12 residues. The CDR3 is CASRPTGQGQYF. CDR3 nucleotide sequence: TGTGCCAGCAGACCTACGGGACAGGGGCAGTACTTC.

This clonotype was detected many times. This rearrangement joins TRBV2 to TRBJ2-3, with D unclear. The germline V gene encodes CDR1 SNHLY and CDR2 FYNNEI. The CDR3 covers 15 residues. V lost 5 bases and J 0 bases, leaving 12 bases between the germline ends. The CDR3 reads CASSQGQASTDTQYF. CDR3 nucleotide sequence: TGTGCCAGCAGTCAAGGGCAGGCTAGCACAGATACGCAGTATTTT.